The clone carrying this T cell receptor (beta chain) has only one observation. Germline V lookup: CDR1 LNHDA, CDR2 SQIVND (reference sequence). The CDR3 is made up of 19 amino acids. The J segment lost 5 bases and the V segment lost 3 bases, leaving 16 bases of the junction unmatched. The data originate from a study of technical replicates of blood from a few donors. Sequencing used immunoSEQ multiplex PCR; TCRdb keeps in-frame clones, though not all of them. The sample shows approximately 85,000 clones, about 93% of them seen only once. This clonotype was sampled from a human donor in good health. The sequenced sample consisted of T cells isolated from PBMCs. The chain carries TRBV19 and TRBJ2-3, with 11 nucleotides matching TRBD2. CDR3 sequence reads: CASSISLAGGPGRVDTQYF. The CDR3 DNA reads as TGTGCCAGTAGTATTAGTCTAGCGGGGGGCCCTGGACGGGTAGATACGCAGTATTTT.